The rows below give T cell receptor beta chains drawn from one sample of a study of metastatic and nonmetastatic thyroid tumors. TCRdb redid the clone calls on the PCR reads using MiXCR. This repertoire shows tens of thousands of clones, 12% found once; its top ten account for 9% to 10%. Specimen: blood. All receptors derive from a male donor with papillary thyroid cancer or a benign thyroid nodule (not recorded which). Some clones in this sample may be carry-over from other donors' samples. Each CDR3 is given with its conserved first and last residue. A D gene is named only where the DNA matches it firmly. Some rows have no size entry. The others give once, few or many, or a class for an expanded clone.

CDR3 protein: CAWSGAGTYGYTF; CDR3 DNA: TGTGCCTGGAGTGGGGCAGGGACCTATGGCTACACCTTC; V gene: TRBV30; J gene: TRBJ1-2; D gene: -; clone size: many
CDR3 protein: CASSPLSYGNTIYF; CDR3 DNA: TGTGCCAGTAGTCCACTCTCTTACGGAAACACCATATATTTT; V gene: TRBV19; J gene: TRBJ1-3; D gene: -; clone size: many
CDR3 protein: CSARDLNSLNEQFF; CDR3 DNA: TGCAGTGCTAGAGATCTTAACAGCCTCAATGAGCAGTTCTTC; V gene: TRBV20-1; J gene: TRBJ2-1; D gene: -; clone size: many
CDR3 protein: CSARVGSSYNEQFF; CDR3 DNA: TGCAGTGCTAGGGTGGGGAGCTCCTACAATGAGCAGTTCTTC; V gene: TRBV20-1; J gene: TRBJ2-1; D gene: -; clone size: many
CDR3 protein: CASSINPSSYNSPLHF; CDR3 DNA: TGTGCCAGCAGCATCAACCCAAGCTCCTATAATTCACCCCTCCACTTT; V gene: TRBV7-2; J gene: TRBJ1-6; D gene: -; clone size: many
CDR3 protein: CASTAVTGHGYTF; CDR3 DNA: TGTGCCAGCACCGCGGTGACAGGGCATGGCTACACCTTC; V gene: TRBV6-1; J gene: TRBJ1-2; D gene: TRBD1; clone size: -
CDR3 protein: CASRPRTGSVTPLHF; CDR3 DNA: TGTGCCAGCAGGCCTCGGACAGGAAGCGTGACACCCCTCCACTTT; V gene: TRBV6-1; J gene: TRBJ1-6; D gene: TRBD1; clone size: -
CDR3 protein: CASSLSGSPEAFF; CDR3 DNA: TGTGCCAGCAGCTTATCAGGGTCCCCTGAAGCTTTCTTT; V gene: TRBV7-8; J gene: TRBJ1-1; D gene: -; clone size: -
CDR3 protein: CSARDRGTGAGELFF; CDR3 DNA: TGCAGTGCTAGAGATAGGGGAACGGGAGCCGGGGAGCTGTTTTTT; V gene: TRBV20-1; J gene: TRBJ2-2; D gene: -; clone size: many
CDR3 protein: CASSQGSTVTEAFF; CDR3 DNA: TGCGCCAGCAGCCAAGGAAGTACGGTCACTGAAGCTTTCTTT; V gene: TRBV4-3; J gene: TRBJ1-1; D gene: -; clone size: many
CDR3 protein: CASSRDSLALVYGYTF; CDR3 DNA: TGTGCCAGCAGTCGTGACAGCCTTGCGTTAGTCTATGGCTACACCTTC; V gene: TRBV6-1; J gene: TRBJ1-2; D gene: -; clone size: -
CDR3 protein: CASSIKGWAEAFF; CDR3 DNA: TGTGCCAGTAGTATAAAGGGGTGGGCTGAAGCTTTCTTT; V gene: TRBV19; J gene: TRBJ1-1; D gene: -; clone size: many
CDR3 protein: CSARQGEATEAFF; CDR3 DNA: TGCAGCGCAAGACAGGGAGAAGCGACTGAAGCTTTCTTT; V gene: TRBV29-1; J gene: TRBJ1-1; D gene: TRBD1; clone size: many
CDR3 protein: CASSGGQGLNTEAFF; CDR3 DNA: TGCGCCAGCAGCGGGGGACAGGGATTGAACACTGAAGCTTTCTTT; V gene: TRBV5-1; J gene: TRBJ1-1; D gene: TRBD1; clone size: many
CDR3 protein: CASSLTQGGSTGELFF; CDR3 DNA: TGTGCCAGCAGTTTGACCCAGGGGGGAAGCACCGGGGAGCTGTTTTTT; V gene: TRBV28; J gene: TRBJ2-2; D gene: -; clone size: many
CDR3 protein: CASSSSGTVRGETQYF; CDR3 DNA: TGTGCCAGCAGCTCCTCCGGGACCGTCCGCGGGGAGACCCAGTACTTC; V gene: TRBV7-2; J gene: TRBJ2-5; D gene: -; clone size: -
CDR3 protein: CASSRTGVVTGELFF; CDR3 DNA: TGCGCCAGCAGTCGGACAGGGGTTGTCACCGGGGAGCTGTTTTTT; V gene: TRBV10-1; J gene: TRBJ2-2; D gene: TRBD1; clone size: many
CDR3 protein: CASSYSRGSDTQYF; CDR3 DNA: TGTGCCAGCAGTTACTCAAGAGGGTCAGATACGCAGTATTTT; V gene: TRBV6-5; J gene: TRBJ2-3; D gene: -; clone size: many
CDR3 protein: CSARTGGVSVPQHF; CDR3 DNA: TGCAGTGCTAGAACAGGGGGAGTGTCGGTGCCCCAGCATTTT; V gene: TRBV20-1; J gene: TRBJ1-5; D gene: TRBD1; clone size: many
CDR3 protein: CASSQDRTGSGYTF; CDR3 DNA: TGCGCCAGCAGCCAAGACAGGACGGGGTCTGGCTACACCTTC; V gene: TRBV4-1; J gene: TRBJ1-2; D gene: -; clone size: many
CDR3 protein: CASSFKGNEQFF; CDR3 DNA: TGTGCCAGCAGCTTCAAGGGCAATGAGCAGTTCTTC; V gene: TRBV7-9; J gene: TRBJ2-1; D gene: -; clone size: many
CDR3 protein: CTSGRQNQETQYF; CDR3 DNA: TGTACCAGCGGAAGACAGAACCAAGAGACCCAGTACTTC; V gene: TRBV27; J gene: TRBJ2-5; D gene: -; clone size: few
CDR3 protein: CARGGDEQYF; CDR3 DNA: TGTGCCAGAGGAGGGGATGAGCAGTACTTC; V gene: TRBV6-5; J gene: TRBJ2-7; D gene: -; clone size: few
CDR3 protein: CASSLGGNEQFF; CDR3 DNA: TGTGCCAGCAGTTTAGGAGGGAATGAGCAGTTCTTC; V gene: TRBV27; J gene: TRBJ2-1; D gene: -; clone size: many
CDR3 protein: CASSSYERNEQYF; CDR3 DNA: TGTGCCAGCAGCTCCTATGAAAGGAACGAGCAGTACTTC; V gene: TRBV6-1; J gene: TRBJ2-7; D gene: -; clone size: -
CDR3 protein: CASSLRTQGNQPQHF; CDR3 DNA: TGTGCCAGCAGCTTGCGAACACAAGGCAATCAGCCCCAGCATTTT; V gene: TRBV5-6; J gene: TRBJ1-5; D gene: -; clone size: many
CDR3 protein: CASSPSWGNQPQHF; CDR3 DNA: TGTGCCAGCAGTCCCTCATGGGGCAATCAGCCCCAGCATTTT; V gene: TRBV28; J gene: TRBJ1-5; D gene: -; clone size: many
CDR3 protein: CASSLRSGGIGDNEQFF; CDR3 DNA: TGTGCCAGCAGCTTAAGGTCGGGGGGGATCGGAGACAATGAGCAGTTCTTC; V gene: TRBV7-9; J gene: TRBJ2-1; D gene: TRBD2; clone size: many
CDR3 protein: CASSHQSGGALGGEQFF; CDR3 DNA: TGCGCCAGCAGCCACCAATCAGGGGGGGCCCTCGGGGGCGAGCAGTTCTTC; V gene: TRBV5-1; J gene: TRBJ2-1; D gene: -; clone size: many
CDR3 protein: CASSLSGAGLDEQYF; CDR3 DNA: TGTGCCAGCAGCTTATCCGGGGCAGGGCTGGACGAGCAGTACTTC; V gene: TRBV7-3; J gene: TRBJ2-7; D gene: -; clone size: -
CDR3 protein: CASTPKYRGREQYF; CDR3 DNA: TGTGCCAGCACCCCAAAATACAGGGGGCGCGAGCAGTACTTC; V gene: TRBV28; J gene: TRBJ2-7; D gene: TRBD1; clone size: many
CDR3 protein: CATSDLRRGTGELFF; CDR3 DNA: TGTGCCACCAGTGATTTAAGGCGGGGCACCGGGGAGCTGTTTTTT; V gene: TRBV24-1; J gene: TRBJ2-2; D gene: -; clone size: many
CDR3 protein: CSAAGTPSSYEQYF; CDR3 DNA: TGCAGCGCCGCCGGGACGCCCAGCTCCTACGAGCAGTACTTC; V gene: TRBV29-1; J gene: TRBJ2-7; D gene: -; clone size: many
CDR3 protein: CASSPYSREVEATQYF; CDR3 DNA: TGTGCCAGCAGTCCCTACTCCCGGGAGGTTGAAGCGACCCAGTACTTC; V gene: TRBV6-1; J gene: TRBJ2-5; D gene: TRBD2; clone size: many
CDR3 protein: CASSSGLAGGETQYF; CDR3 DNA: TGTGCCAGCAGCTCCGGACTAGCGGGGGGAGAGACCCAGTACTTC; V gene: TRBV7-2; J gene: TRBJ2-5; D gene: TRBD2; clone size: many
CDR3 protein: CASSQDDGTSGSETQYF; CDR3 DNA: TGCGCCAGCAGCCAAGACGATGGGACTAGCGGGAGTGAGACCCAGTACTTC; V gene: TRBV4-3; J gene: TRBJ2-5; D gene: TRBD2; clone size: few
CDR3 protein: CASSLAVTYEQYF; CDR3 DNA: TGCGCCAGCAGCTTGGCCGTCACATACGAGCAGTACTTC; V gene: TRBV5-1; J gene: TRBJ2-7; D gene: -; clone size: -
CDR3 protein: CASSRDSGSGYNEQFF; CDR3 DNA: TGTGCCAGCAGTCGTGATAGCGGGAGCGGATACAATGAGCAGTTCTTC; V gene: TRBV7-9; J gene: TRBJ2-1; D gene: TRBD2; clone size: many
CDR3 protein: CASSQVMVRRSGQVFNSPLHF; CDR3 DNA: TGTGCCAGCAGCCAAGTTATGGTCAGAAGAAGCGGACAGGTCTTTAATTCACCCCTCCACTTT; V gene: TRBV14; J gene: TRBJ1-6; D gene: TRBD1; clone size: -
CDR3 protein: CASSTGYNQPQHF; CDR3 DNA: TGTGCCAGCAGCACAGGGTACAATCAGCCCCAGCATTTT; V gene: TRBV13; J gene: TRBJ1-5; D gene: -; clone size: many
CDR3 protein: CASSPYTLEQYF; CDR3 DNA: TGTGCCAGCAGCCCGTACACCTTGGAGCAGTACTTC; V gene: TRBV28; J gene: TRBJ2-7; D gene: -; clone size: few
CDR3 protein: CASSTRDSQETQYF; CDR3 DNA: TGTGCCAGCAGCACTAGGGACAGCCAAGAGACCCAGTACTTC; V gene: TRBV28; J gene: TRBJ2-5; D gene: TRBD1; clone size: few
CDR3 protein: CARPGLAKNIQYF; CDR3 DNA: TGCGCCAGACCGGGACTAGCCAAAAACATTCAGTACTTC; V gene: TRBV10-1; J gene: TRBJ2-4; D gene: -; clone size: many
CDR3 protein: CASSGGLAGGFSYNEQFF; CDR3 DNA: TGTGCCAGCAGTGGGGGACTAGCGGGAGGCTTTTCCTACAATGAGCAGTTCTTC; V gene: TRBV27; J gene: TRBJ2-1; D gene: TRBD2; clone size: -
CDR3 protein: CASSRDSSYEQYF; CDR3 DNA: TGTGCCAGCAGTAGGGACAGTTCCTACGAGCAGTACTTC; V gene: TRBV28; J gene: TRBJ2-7; D gene: TRBD1; clone size: medium-sized
CDR3 protein: CASGHLADRETQYF; CDR3 DNA: TGTGCCAGCGGCCACCTAGCGGACCGCGAGACCCAGTACTTC; V gene: TRBV3-1; J gene: TRBJ2-5; D gene: TRBD2; clone size: -
CDR3 protein: CSARGEKEGGETQYF; CDR3 DNA: TGCAGTGCTAGAGGGGAAAAGGAGGGGGGCGAGACCCAGTACTTC; V gene: TRBV20-1; J gene: TRBJ2-5; D gene: -; clone size: -
CDR3 protein: CSASGGNSPLHF; CDR3 DNA: TGCAGTGCTAGCGGGGGGAATTCACCCCTCCACTTT; V gene: TRBV20-1; J gene: TRBJ1-6; D gene: -; clone size: -
CDR3 protein: CAISGLGRGLETQYF; CDR3 DNA: TGTGCCATCAGTGGTTTAGGCAGGGGTTTGGAGACCCAGTACTTC; V gene: TRBV10-3; J gene: TRBJ2-5; D gene: -; clone size: many
CDR3 protein: CASSTLRRGLTEAFF; CDR3 DNA: TGTGCCAGCAGTACCCTCCGCAGGGGCTTAACTGAAGCTTTCTTT; V gene: TRBV28; J gene: TRBJ1-1; D gene: -; clone size: many
CDR3 protein: CSASLSSGTEKFF; CDR3 DNA: TGCAGTGCTAGTCTCTCCTCCGGGACAGAGAAGTTCTTC; V gene: TRBV20-1; J gene: TRBJ2-1; D gene: TRBD1; clone size: many
CDR3 protein: CASSPQEALSNQPQHF; CDR3 DNA: TGTGCCAGCTCACCACAAGAAGCCCTTAGCAATCAGCCCCAGCATTTT; V gene: TRBV18; J gene: TRBJ1-5; D gene: -; clone size: few
CDR3 protein: CASSPGESQPQHF; CDR3 DNA: TGTGCCAGCTCACCAGGGGAAAGTCAGCCCCAGCATTTT; V gene: TRBV18; J gene: TRBJ1-5; D gene: -; clone size: few
CDR3 protein: CSARRRGPYGYTF; CDR3 DNA: TGCAGTGCTAGGCGCCGCGGGCCCTATGGCTACACCTTC; V gene: TRBV20-1; J gene: TRBJ1-2; D gene: -; clone size: many